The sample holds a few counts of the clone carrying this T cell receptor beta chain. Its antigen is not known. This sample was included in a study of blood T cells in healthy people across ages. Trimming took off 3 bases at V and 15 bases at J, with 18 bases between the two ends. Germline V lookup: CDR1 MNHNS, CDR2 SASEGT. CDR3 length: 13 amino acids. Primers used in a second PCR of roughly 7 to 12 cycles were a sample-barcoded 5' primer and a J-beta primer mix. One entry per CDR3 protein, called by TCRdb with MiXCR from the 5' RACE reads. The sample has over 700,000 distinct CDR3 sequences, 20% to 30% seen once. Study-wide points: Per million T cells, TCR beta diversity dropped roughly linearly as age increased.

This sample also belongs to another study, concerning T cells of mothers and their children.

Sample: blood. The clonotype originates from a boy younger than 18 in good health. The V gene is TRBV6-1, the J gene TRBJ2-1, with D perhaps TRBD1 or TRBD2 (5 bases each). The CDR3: CASSDYSRGRGFF. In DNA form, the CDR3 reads TGTGCCAGCAGTGACTATTCGAGGGGCCGAGGGTTCTTC.